This TCR beta chain was retrieved from a study of blood T cell repertoires in COVID-19. On the study more broadly: Material from acute and convalescent COVID-19 was sourced from the United States, Italy and Spain.

Cohort 3 donors counted as recovered after two negative PCRs, clearance, or resolved symptoms. The CDR3 is 13 amino acids. Germline lookup yields CDR1 MGHRA and CDR2 YSYEKL. Trimming took 4 bases from V and 8 from J, leaving 12 bases between them. Study processing details: Reference gene primer amplification yielded estimated nucleated cell counts. The protocol was immunoSEQ multiplex PCR, while the TCRdb copy is restricted to in-frame clones and leaves out a portion. From that table come the V and J calls and clone size; the DNA was used to work out D and trimming. Found here are hundreds of thousands of clones, about 92% of them singletons; the top ten hold 2% to 3%.

This TCR was recovered from a man aged 60 to 75 who had recovered from COVID-19. The sequencing sample was made of PBMCs or T cells enriched from blood (not recorded which). The chain links TRBV4-1 to TRBJ2-1; TRBD1 is a possible D gene (6 bases). CDR3 DNA: TGCGCCAGCAGCCCCGGCAGGGGCTATGAGCAGTTCTTC. Protein sequence: CASSPGRGYEQFF.